The source of this TCR beta chain is a study of vaccination effects on CD4 cells after COVID-19. The wider study: Post-vaccine specimens were collected at a median of 72 days following the second dose. PBMC were cultured at a few million per well with 10 IU/ml IL-2 and about 9.4 ug/ml peptides.

As for this clone: Its target is unknown.

TCRdb keeps only in-frame clones here, not all; method: immunoSEQ multiplex PCR. Among about 34,000 clones listed, about 68% were seen once. Investigators separated out CD4+ T cells once around nine days of culture had passed. SARS-CoV-2 infected the person between March and December 2020, as confirmed by PCR. All participants had two doses of either the BNT162b2 or mRNA-1273 vaccine. Half the medium was swapped for IL-2 medium on days 3 and 7. Trimming left V 2 bases short and J 2 bases short, with 19 bases between. Germline lookup yields CDR1 MGHRA and CDR2 YSYEKL. The CDR3 has 17 amino acids. The rearrangement uses TRBV4-1 and TRBJ2-7; tentatively, D is TRBD1 (5 bases). This material consisted of CD4+ T cells from PBMCs cultured without peptide, taken after COVID-19 vaccination. The sequence was obtained from a human donor who had a prior SARS-CoV-2 infection. In nucleotides, the CDR3 is TGCGCCAGCAGCCAAACTGGGCAGGGATCAAAGACCTACGAGCAGTACTTC. It codes for CASSQTGQGSKTYEQYF.